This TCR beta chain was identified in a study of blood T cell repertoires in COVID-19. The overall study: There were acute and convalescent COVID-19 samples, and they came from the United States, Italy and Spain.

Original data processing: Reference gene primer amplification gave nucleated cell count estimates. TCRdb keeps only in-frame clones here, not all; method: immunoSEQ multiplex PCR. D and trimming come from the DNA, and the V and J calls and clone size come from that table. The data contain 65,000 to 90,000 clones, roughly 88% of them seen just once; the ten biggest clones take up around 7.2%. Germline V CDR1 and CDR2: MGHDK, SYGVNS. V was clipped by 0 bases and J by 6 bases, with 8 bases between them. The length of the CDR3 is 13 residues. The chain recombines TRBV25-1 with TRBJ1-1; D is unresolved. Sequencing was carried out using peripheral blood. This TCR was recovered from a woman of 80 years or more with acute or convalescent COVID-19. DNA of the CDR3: TGTGCCAGCAGTGAATATACGGGGTCTGAAGCTTTCTTT. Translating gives CASSEYTGSEAFF.